The rows below give T cell receptor beta chains drawn from one sample of a study of identical twins. Via MiXCR, TCRdb re-called the 5' RACE reads, giving one row per CDR3 protein. The data hold fewer than 900,000 distinct CDR3 sequences, with around a sixth observed a single time. This sample also appeared in a second study, on T cells expressing NK-cell markers.

The sample taken for sequencing was PBMCs. The source is a woman aged 18-30 years in good health. Each CDR3 is given with its conserved first and last residue. A D gene is named only where the DNA matches it firmly. Clone size is given for some rows only: seen once, a few or many times, or a class if the clone is expanded.

j_call v_call clone_size d_call cdr3_aa cdr3_nt
TRBJ2-1 TRBV18 - - CATRPGSGYNEQFF TGTGCCACCCGACCGGGATCGGGCTACAATGAGCAGTTCTTC
TRBJ2-3 TRBV27 few - CASSSVQGVIRTDTQYF TGTGCCAGCAGTTCAGTACAGGGAGTAATAAGGACAGATACGCAGTATTTT
TRBJ2-3 TRBV7-9 many - CASSFGQDTQYF TGTGCCAGCAGCTTCGGTCAGGATACGCAGTATTTT
TRBJ2-5 TRBV12-3/TRBV12-4 - - CASTLQGYQETQYF TGTGCCAGCACCCTCCAGGGGTACCAAGAGACCCAGTACTTC
TRBJ2-3 TRBV13 - - CASSFNNDIRIANTDTQYF TGTGCCAGCAGCTTCAATAACGACATCAGGATAGCGAACACAGATACGCAGTATTTT
TRBJ2-5 TRBV6-5 - - CASSYSPGETQYF TGTGCCAGCAGTTACTCTCCCGGAGAGACCCAGTACTTC
TRBJ2-7 TRBV20-1 many TRBD1 CSARAPGQGVYEQYF TGCAGTGCTAGGGCGCCGGGACAGGGGGTCTACGAGCAGTACTTC
TRBJ2-1 TRBV7-9 - - CASRPDSATNYNEQFF TGTGCCAGCAGACCGGACTCAGCCACAAACTACAATGAGCAGTTCTTC
TRBJ2-2 TRBV12-3/TRBV12-4 few TRBD1 CASSHTPDRGDTGELFF TGTGCCAGCAGTCATACCCCTGACAGGGGCGACACCGGGGAGCTGTTTTTT
TRBJ2-3 TRBV20-1 - - CSATGGASTQYF TGCAGTGCTACGGGCGGAGCCAGTACGCAGTATTTT
TRBJ1-1 TRBV12-3/TRBV12-4 - - CASTIKRGNTEAFF TGTGCCAGCACCATCAAAAGGGGGAACACTGAAGCTTTCTTT
TRBJ2-1 TRBV10-3 few - CAISEWVGAIHNEQFF TGTGCCATCAGTGAGTGGGTGGGGGCCATCCACAATGAGCAGTTCTTC
TRBJ2-5 TRBV3-1 - TRBD2 CASSHLAGGETQYF TGTGCCAGCAGCCACTTAGCGGGCGGGGAGACCCAGTACTTC
TRBJ2-7 TRBV20-1 - TRBD1 CSAREGTGRTYEQYF TGCAGTGCTAGAGAGGGGACAGGACGCACCTACGAGCAGTACTTC
TRBJ2-7 TRBV19 - TRBD1 CASSIRQGAEYEQYF TGTGCCAGTAGTATTCGACAGGGGGCGGAGTACGAGCAGTACTTC
TRBJ2-3 TRBV19 once - CASSSRAGGITDTQYF TGTGCCAGTAGTAGCCGGGCCGGGGGAATCACAGATACGCAGTATTTT
TRBJ1-2 TRBV5-1 - TRBD1 CASSTGQGLIYGYTF TGCGCCAGCAGCACCGGACAGGGCCTAATCTATGGCTACACCTTC
TRBJ2-3 TRBV20-1 many - CSAMDGQLRGTQYF TGCAGTGCTATGGATGGACAGCTTCGTGGTACGCAGTATTTT
TRBJ1-4 TRBV20-1 few - CSAGGDQKLFF TGCAGTGCTGGGGGGGACCAGAAACTGTTTTTT
TRBJ2-7 TRBV27 - TRBD1 CASGDRGQLESYEQYF TGTGCCAGCGGGGACAGGGGGCAGTTGGAGTCCTACGAGCAGTACTTC
TRBJ2-7 TRBV30 - - CAWSPGRGYSYEQYF TGTGCCTGGAGCCCGGGGCGGGGCTACTCCTACGAGCAGTACTTC
TRBJ2-1 TRBV3-1 - TRBD2 CASSQVGTSYNEQFF TGTGCCAGCAGCCAAGTAGGGACTAGCTACAATGAGCAGTTCTTC
TRBJ1-1 TRBV11-2 few TRBD1 CASSATGTGVRNTEAFF TGTGCCAGCAGCGCCACCGGGACAGGGGTCCGAAACACTGAAGCTTTCTTT
TRBJ1-3 TRBV7-8 few - CASSLAGGHVNTIYF TGTGCCAGCAGCTTAGCGGGGGGGCACGTAAACACCATATATTTT
TRBJ2-7 TRBV5-1 - - CASSPLWGTYEQYF TGCGCCAGCAGCCCCCTTTGGGGAACCTACGAGCAGTACTTC
TRBJ2-1 TRBV6-5 - - CASSYGAGTYNEQFF TGTGCCAGCAGTTACGGTGCGGGGACCTACAATGAGCAGTTCTTC
TRBJ1-4 TRBV5-1 few TRBD1 CASRELTGARTLFF TGCGCCAGCCGCGAACTCACAGGGGCTCGTACTCTGTTTTTT
TRBJ2-4 TRBV10-3 - - CAISESANVELAKNIQYF TGTGCCATCAGTGAGTCCGCTAACGTAGAACTAGCCAAAAACATTCAGTACTTC
TRBJ1-3 TRBV5-1 few - CASSEDGGNTIYF TGCGCCAGCAGCGAGGACGGTGGAAACACCATATATTTT
TRBJ2-7 TRBV20-1 few TRBD2 CSASIPAGAYEQYF TGCAGTGCTAGTATTCCGGCGGGGGCCTACGAGCAGTACTTC
TRBJ2-3 TRBV16 - - CASTGRSTDTQYF TGTGCCAGCACCGGAAGGAGCACAGATACGCAGTATTTT
TRBJ2-5 TRBV12-5 - TRBD1 CASGSPGTEETQYF TGTGCTAGTGGTTCTCCCGGGACAGAAGAGACCCAGTACTTC
TRBJ2-1 TRBV6-2/TRBV6-3 - TRBD1 CASSAGTGGLYEFF TGTGCCAGCAGTGCCGGGACAGGAGGTTTGTATGAGTTCTTC
TRBJ2-1 TRBV6-1 - TRBD2 CASSAASGGYNEQFF TGTGCCAGCAGTGCCGCTAGCGGGGGGTACAATGAGCAGTTCTTC
TRBJ2-5 TRBV7-2 once - CASSSLAQRAGPETQYF TGTGCCAGCAGCTCCCTCGCCCAGCGGGCCGGGCCAGAGACCCAGTACTTC
TRBJ2-7 TRBV6-1 few - CASSRLDYYEQYF TGTGCCAGCAGCCGCCTAGATTACTACGAGCAGTACTTC
TRBJ2-3 TRBV25-1 many TRBD1 CASGTGGTDTQYF TGTGCCAGCGGTACAGGGGGCACAGATACGCAGTATTTT
TRBJ2-3 TRBV5-1 few TRBD2 CASSAGTSGFGTQYF TGCGCCAGCAGCGCCGGGACTAGCGGGTTCGGTACGCAGTATTTT
TRBJ2-7 TRBV29-1 - TRBD1 CSVVRQGQSEQYF TGCAGCGTTGTTCGACAGGGTCAGAGCGAGCAGTACTTC
TRBJ2-7 TRBV20-1 few TRBD1 CSATGQGVEQYF TGCAGTGCTACAGGACAGGGGGTTGAGCAGTACTTC
TRBJ1-1 TRBV12-3/TRBV12-4 - TRBD1 CASSPDDRDTEAFF TGTGCCAGCAGTCCTGACGACAGGGACACTGAAGCTTTCTTT